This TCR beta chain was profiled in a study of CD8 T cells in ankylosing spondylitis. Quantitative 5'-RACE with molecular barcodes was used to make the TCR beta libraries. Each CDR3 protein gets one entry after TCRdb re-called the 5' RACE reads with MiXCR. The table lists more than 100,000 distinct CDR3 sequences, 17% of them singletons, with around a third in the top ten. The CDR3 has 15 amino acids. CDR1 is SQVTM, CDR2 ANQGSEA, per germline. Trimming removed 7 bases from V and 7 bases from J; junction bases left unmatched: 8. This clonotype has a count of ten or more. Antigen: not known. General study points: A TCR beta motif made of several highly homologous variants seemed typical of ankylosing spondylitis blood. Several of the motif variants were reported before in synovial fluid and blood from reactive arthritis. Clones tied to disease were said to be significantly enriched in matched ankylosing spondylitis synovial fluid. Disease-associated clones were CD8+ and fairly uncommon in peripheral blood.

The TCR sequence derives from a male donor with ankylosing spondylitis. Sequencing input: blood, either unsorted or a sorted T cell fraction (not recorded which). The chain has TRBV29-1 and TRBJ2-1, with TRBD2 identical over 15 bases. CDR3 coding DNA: TGCAGCGGAGGACTAGCGGGAGGGCCAGGTAATGAGCAGTTCTTC. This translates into CSGGLAGGPGNEQFF.